This T cell receptor (beta chain) was sequenced for a study of T cells in Graves' hyperthyroidism and ophthalmopathy. The CDR3 sequence is 14 residues long. V lost 8 bases, J lost 0 bases, and 13 bases lay in between. Germline-derived CDR1 and CDR2 are SNHLY and FYNNEI. This clonotype was detected ten times or more. From RNA transcripts, TCR beta CDR3 regions were amplified. TCR CDR3 regions were first amplified by RT-PCR with HTBI primers. TCRdb re-analysed the multiplex PCR reads in MiXCR, keeping a single row per CDR3 protein. The data show around 800,000 distinct CDR3 sequences, roughly 37% seen once.

The sample consisted of blood. The receptor's source is a man younger than 30 with Graves' hyperthyroidism. This rearrangement joins TRBV2 to TRBJ1-1, with TRBD1 as a possible D gene (6 bases). CDR3 sequence: CASSDRLLNTEAFF. The DNA for the CDR3 is TGTGCCAGCTCGGACAGACTGCTGAACACTGAAGCTTTCTTT. Full variable domain (rest looked up from reference TRBV2 and TRBJ1-1): EPEVTQTPSHQVTQMGQEVILRCVPISNHLYFYWYRQILGQKVEFLVSFYNNEISEKSEIFDDQFSVERPDGSNFTLKIRSTKLEDSAMYFCASSDRLLNTEAFFGQGTRLTVV.